The next 29 T cell receptor beta chains were all read from a single sample in a study of blood T cell repertoires in COVID-19. Only in-frame clones appear in the TCRdb table, and some are missing; sequencing was by immunoSEQ multiplex PCR. The sample has tens of thousands of clones, roughly 82% seen once. What was sequenced was peripheral blood. Source of these receptors: a woman between 45 and 60 years old with acute or convalescent COVID-19.

The genes are TRBV11-1 and TRBJ2-7, with 7 bases aligning to TRBD2. The J segment lost 0 bases and the V segment lost 2 bases, leaving 7 bases of the junction unmatched. The CDR3 length is 16 residues. Germline CDR1 and CDR2: SGHAT and FQDESV (reference sequence). The CDR3 loop reads CASSLSAAGASYEQYF. The CDR3, as DNA: TGTGCCAGCAGCTTAAGTGCGGCGGGAGCCTCCTACGAGCAGTACTTC. The full variable domain, in which reference TRBV11-1 and TRBJ2-7 provide the parts outside the CDR3, is EAEVAQSPRYKITEKSQAVAFWCDPISGHATLYWYRQILGQGPELLVQFQDESVVDDSQLPKDRFSAERLKGVDSTLKIQPAELGDSAMYLCASSLSAAGASYEQYFGPGTRLTVT.

This clone was recorded only once. The chain has TRBV20-1 and TRBJ1-4, with D possibly TRBD1 on 5 matching bases. Germline-derived CDR1 and CDR2 are DFQATT and SNEGSKA (reference sequence). The V end lost 5 bases, the J end lost 7 bases, and 8 bases lay between the germline ends. This CDR3 is built from 11 residues. CDR3 amino acids: CSAPRVEKLFF. DNA for the CDR3: TGCAGTGCTCCCAGGGTTGAAAAACTGTTTTTT.

This chain uses TRBV5-1 with TRBJ2-1, with TRBD2 matching over 12 bases. CDR3 size: 16 residues. V dropped 1 base and J dropped 7; count of bases not matched to a gene: 6. Germline CDR1 reads SGHRS; CDR2 reads YFSETQ. The CDR3 nucleotides read TGCGCCAGCAGCTTGTCCCCTAGCGGGGGGGCGAATGAGCAGTTCTTC. This gives the protein CASSLSPSGGANEQFF.

The gene calls are TRBV28 and TRBJ1-1; no reliable D call. The V end was cut by 5 bases, the J end by 0 bases, with 13 bases between. This CDR3 has 15 amino acids. Looked up from germline, CDR1 is MDHEN and CDR2 is SYDVKM. CDR3 coding DNA: TGTGCCAGCAGTCCCAGTCGGCGGTTGAACACTGAAGCTTTCTTT. This sequence encodes CASSPSRRLNTEAFF.

J is TRBJ1-1 and V is TRBV19; D uncertain. Trimming removed 7 bases at V and 3 bases at J, with 21 bases between. CDR1 LNHDA and CDR2 SQIVND come from the germline V gene (reference sequence). The CDR3 runs 16 residues. The CDR3 spells CASTITPGRKDTEAFF. DNA for the CDR3: TGTGCCAGTACCATCACCCCAGGCAGGAAAGACACTGAAGCTTTCTTT.

V usage is TRBV18 and J usage is TRBJ1-4, with TRBD1 matching over 9 bases. Germline V gene data show CDR1 as KGHSH and CDR2 as LQKENI. The length of the CDR3 is 13 residues. The junction had 4 bases not matched to a gene; V was cut back by 6 bases and J by 8 bases. This chain's CDR3 is CASSQGQGEKLFF. CDR3 DNA: TGTGCCAGCTCTCAAGGACAGGGGGAAAAACTGTTTTTT.

The chain combines TRBV6-5 with TRBJ2-7; maybe TRBD1 (6 bases). The CDR3 is made up of 14 amino acids. Between the trimmed V and J ends, which lost 2 bases and 3 bases, there was a span of 11 bases. Per germline, CDR1 MNHEY and CDR2 SVGAGI. This CDR3 reads CASSYVGARYEQYF. As DNA, the CDR3 is TGTGCCAGCAGTTACGTGGGGGCTCGCTACGAGCAGTACTTC.

V and J are TRBV5-1 and TRBJ1-4; unclear D gene. In germline, CDR1 is SGHRS, CDR2 YFSETQ. The CDR3 is made up of 11 amino acids. Trimming pared 3 bases from V and 5 bases from J, leaving 2 bases between. Written as DNA, the CDR3 is TGCGCCAGCAGCTCAAATGAAAAACTGTTTTTT. It yields the protein CASSSNEKLFF.

Note on this clone: An end of the junction does not agree with germline; a read error may underlie this. V is TRBV7-7 and J is TRBJ2-5; TRBD2 matches at 7 bases. This CDR3 region has 15 residues. Germline CDR1 and CDR2: SSHAT and FNYEAQ (reference sequence). The CDR3 is CASSPAGGGGETQYF. CDR3 bases: TGTGCTAGCAGCCCCGCGGGCGGCGGGGGAGAGACCCAGTACTTC.

The V and J genes are TRBV5-4 and TRBJ1-1; 7 positions agree with TRBD1. Germline CDR1 SGHNT, CDR2 YYREEE (reference sequence). V trimming: 2 bases; J trimming: 4 bases; junction bases outside the gene matches: 8. This CDR3 spans 15 amino acids. CDR3 coding DNA: TGTGCCAGCAGCTTCCCACGACAGGGTGGCACTGAAGCTTTCTTT. This codes for CASSFPRQGGTEAFF.

This clone was recorded only once. V usage is TRBV10-3 and J usage is TRBJ2-7; TRBD2 matches at 8 bases. CDR1 ENHRY and CDR2 SYGVKD come from the germline V gene. The CDR3 length is 14 residues. J gave up 3 bases and V 3 bases, and 4 bases lay outside the gene matches. The CDR3 protein is CAISDLAGSYEQYF. CDR3 in DNA: TGTGCCATCAGTGACTTAGCGGGGAGCTACGAGCAGTACTTC.

This clone has a handful of counts. The same CDR3 is also encoded by other DNA sequences in this sample. The chain carries TRBV7-9 and TRBJ2-7; D call uncertain. Trimming shortened V by 5 bases and J by 0 bases, and 5 bases separated the two germline ends. This CDR3 spans 12 amino acids. Per the germline V gene, CDR1 is SEHNR and CDR2 is FQNEAQ (reference sequence). CDR3 DNA sequence: TGTGCCAGCAGCCTGAGCTCCTACGAGCAGTACTTC. Translated, it gives CASSLSSYEQYF.

The CDR3 DNA is TGTGCCAGTAGTATAGCACTAGCGGGAGGGCGGTATGAGCAGTTCTTC. Translated, it gives CASSIALAGGRYEQFF. This rearrangement joins TRBV19 to TRBJ2-1; TRBD2 matches 13 bases. There are 16 residues in the CDR3. Germline lookup yields CDR1 LNHDA and CDR2 SQIVND (reference sequence). V shed 1 base, J shed 8 bases, and the junction held 5 bases outside the gene matches.

For this clone: The sample has other DNA sequences that encode this CDR3 too. This chain joins TRBV4-3 and TRBJ2-1, with TRBD1 identical over 7 bases. After removal of 0 bases from V and 2 bases from J, the junction contained 4 bases not matched to a gene. The CDR3 spans 16 residues. Germline CDR1 LGHNA, CDR2 YSLEER. CDR3 in DNA: TGCGCCAGCAGCCAAGAAGGGCAGGGGGCCTACAATGAGCAGTTCTTC. Protein sequence: CASSQEGQGAYNEQFF.

This chain connects TRBV19 to TRBJ1-1; D not resolved. V dropped 11 bases and J dropped 4 bases, with 14 bases sitting between them. Germline loops: CDR1 LNHDA, CDR2 SQIVND (reference sequence). This CDR3 is built from 12 residues. CDR3 nucleotides: TGTGCCGCAGCGAAGGCTGGCACTGAAGCTTTCTTT. Amino acid sequence: CAAAKAGTEAFF.

The gene calls are TRBV3-1 (or the pseudogene TRBV3-2) and TRBJ1-2, with D unresolved. V dropped 0 bases and J dropped 10 bases, with 15 bases sitting between them. This CDR3 comprises 14 residues. CDR1 and CDR2 from the germline V gene are LGHDT and YNNKEL (reference sequence). In DNA form, the CDR3 reads TGTGCCAGCAGCCAAGAGAGGAACTCGGCTACCTACACCTTC. It encodes CASSQERNSATYTF.

This chain joins TRBV2 and TRBJ1-1; TRBD1 matches at 7 bases. The germline V gene encodes CDR1 SNHLY and CDR2 FYNNEI. The CDR3 sequence is 13 residues long. Trimming took 5 bases from V and 6 from J; bases not matched to a gene: 6. The CDR3, as DNA: TGTGCCAGCAGTATGACAGGGAAGGCTGAAGCTTTCTTT. Its translation is CASSMTGKAEAFF.

The chain couples TRBV10-3 to TRBJ2-7; D not resolved. This CDR3 comprises 15 residues. Germline values: CDR1 ENHRY, CDR2 SYGVKD. V dropped 0 bases and J dropped 5 bases, with 14 bases sitting between them. Here the CDR3 DNA reads TGTGCCATCAGTGAGTCGAGCTTTGGTCTCAACGAGCAGTACTTC. As protein: CAISESSFGLNEQYF.

The chain is built from TRBV5-8 and TRBJ2-5; 14 nucleotides agree with TRBD2. The ends lost 0 bases at V and 1 base at J; junction bases unmatched: 2. CDR3 size: 17 residues. From germline, CDR1 is SGHTS and CDR2 YDEGEE. CDR3 region: CASSLGGTSGGQETQYF. CDR3 nucleotide sequence: TGTGCCAGCAGCTTGGGAGGGACTAGCGGGGGCCAAGAGACCCAGTACTTC.

This chain joins TRBV5-6 and TRBJ1-2; no clear D. The CDR3 runs 16 residues. Trimming cost V 3 bases and J 4 bases, with 19 bases left between them. Germline V gene data show CDR1 as SGHDT and CDR2 as YYEEEE. This CDR3 is CASSSWTLGFTYGYTF. DNA for the CDR3: TGTGCCAGCAGCTCATGGACTCTTGGCTTTACCTATGGCTACACCTTC. Full variable domain (remainder filled in from reference TRBV5-6 and TRBJ1-2): DAGVTQSPTHLIKTRGQQVTLRCSPKSGHDTVSWYQQALGQGPQFIFQYYEEEERQRGNFPDRFSGHQFPNYSSELNVNALLLGDSALYLCASSSWTLGFTYGYTFGSGTRLTVV.

The chain joins TRBV7-3 to TRBJ1-6; D call uncertain. The CDR3 contains 13 residues. CDR1 is SGHTA and CDR2 is FQGTGA in the germline V gene. V gave up 3 bases and J gave up 8 bases, with 8 bases separating them. The CDR3 bases are TGTGCCAGCAGCTTCTCTCCCGATTCACCCCTCCACTTT. Its protein product is CASSFSPDSPLHF.

The rearrangement joins TRBV5-1 to TRBJ2-5, with 8 bases that match TRBD2. The V segment lost 0 bases and the J segment 0 bases; nucleotides outside the gene matches: 4. Germline V gene data show CDR1 as SGHRS and CDR2 as YFSETQ. The CDR3 runs to 16 residues. The CDR3 region has the DNA TGCGCCAGCAGCTTGGTCCCGGGAGGGTACCAAGAGACCCAGTACTTC. Its protein product is CASSLVPGGYQETQYF.

This clone was observed once. The J gene is TRBJ2-1, the V gene TRBV10-2; D is perhaps TRBD1 (7 bases). From germline, CDR1 is WSHSY and CDR2 SAAADI. V was shortened by 7 bases and J by 6 bases, with 19 bases between the two germline ends. The CDR3 is made up of 15 amino acids. CDR3 in amino acids: CASIRSGGWPNEQFF. Here the CDR3 DNA reads TGCGCCAGCATTAGATCAGGGGGGTGGCCCAATGAGCAGTTCTTC.

The chain has TRBV7-8 and TRBJ2-7; D is possibly TRBD1 (6 bases). CDR1 SGHVS and CDR2 FQNEAQ come from the germline V gene. V was trimmed by 0 bases and J by 6 bases, leaving 12 bases between them. This CDR3 contains 14 residues. The CDR3 DNA follows: TGTGCCAGCAGCTTAGCACAGGGTGAGTTCGAGCAGTACTTC. Its translation is CASSLAQGEFEQYF.

The gene calls are TRBV4-1 and TRBJ2-3, with 13 bases lining up with TRBD2. The germline V gene has CDR1 MGHRA and CDR2 YSYEKL. V lost 0 bases to trimming and J lost 2 bases; unmatched junction nucleotides: 8. The length of the CDR3 is 19 residues. In DNA form, the CDR3 reads TGCGCCAGCAGCCAAGAGGGTACGGGACTAGCGGGATTCACAGATACGCAGTATTTT. This translates into CASSQEGTGLAGFTDTQYF.

The chain employs TRBV7-8 and TRBJ2-3; perhaps TRBD2 as D (6 bases). CDR1 is SGHVS, CDR2 FQNEAQ, per germline. The CDR3 loop spans 18 amino acids. Trimming removed 3 bases from V and 0 bases from J, with 19 bases in between. The CDR3 reads CASSFRIGTYESTDTQYF. CDR3 coding DNA: TGTGCCAGCAGCTTCCGCATCGGGACTTACGAAAGCACAGATACGCAGTATTTT.

This clone was found a few times. CDR3 loop: CASSGQMNTEAFF. CDR3 DNA: TGTGCCAGCAGTGGACAGATGAACACTGAAGCTTTCTTT. The chain has TRBV28 and TRBJ1-1, with D tentatively TRBD1 (6 bases). CDR3 length equals 13 residues. Trimming stripped 5 bases from V and 0 bases from J, with 7 bases between. Germline V gives CDR1 MDHEN, CDR2 SYDVKM.

The rearrangement links TRBV7-9 to TRBJ2-7, with D maybe TRBD2 (6 bases). CDR1 SEHNR and CDR2 FQNEAQ come from the germline V gene (reference sequence). V was cut by 5 bases and J by 3 bases, with 17 bases left in between. The CDR3 loop spans 15 amino acids. As DNA, the CDR3 is TGTGCCAGCAGCCACCAGGATCTAGCGATCTACGAGCAGTACTTC. Translated, it gives CASSHQDLAIYEQYF. Combining the CDR3 with reference TRBV7-9 and TRBJ2-7 gives the whole variable domain DTGVSQNPRHKITKRGQNVTFRCDPISEHNRLYWYRQTLGQGPEFLTYFQNEAQLEKSRLLSDRFSAERPKGSFSTLEIQRTEQGDSAMYLCASSHQDLAIYEQYFGPGTRLTVT.

The gene calls are TRBV7-8 and TRBJ1-2; a weak D match, TRBD1 (6 bases). The CDR3 contains 14 residues. V was pared by 1 base and J by 6 bases, with 12 bases between. CDR1 is SGHVS, CDR2 FQNEAQ, per germline. The CDR3 DNA reads TGTGCCAGCAGCTTAGAGGGACATCGGGATGGCTACACCTTC. Translated: CASSLEGHRDGYTF.